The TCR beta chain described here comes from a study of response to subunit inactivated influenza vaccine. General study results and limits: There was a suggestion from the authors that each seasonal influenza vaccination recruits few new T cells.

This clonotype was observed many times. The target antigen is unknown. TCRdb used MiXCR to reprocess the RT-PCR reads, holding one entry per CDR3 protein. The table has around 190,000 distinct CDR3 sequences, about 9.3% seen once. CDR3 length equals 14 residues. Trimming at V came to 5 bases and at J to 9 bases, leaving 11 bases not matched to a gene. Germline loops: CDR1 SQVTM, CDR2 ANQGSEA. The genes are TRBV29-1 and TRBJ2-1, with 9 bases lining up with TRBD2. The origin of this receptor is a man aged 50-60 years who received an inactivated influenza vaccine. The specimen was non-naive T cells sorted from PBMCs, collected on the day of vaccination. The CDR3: CSVSAAGGRSEQFF. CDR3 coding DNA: TGCAGCGTTTCCGCAGCGGGAGGTCGGAGTGAGCAGTTCTTC.